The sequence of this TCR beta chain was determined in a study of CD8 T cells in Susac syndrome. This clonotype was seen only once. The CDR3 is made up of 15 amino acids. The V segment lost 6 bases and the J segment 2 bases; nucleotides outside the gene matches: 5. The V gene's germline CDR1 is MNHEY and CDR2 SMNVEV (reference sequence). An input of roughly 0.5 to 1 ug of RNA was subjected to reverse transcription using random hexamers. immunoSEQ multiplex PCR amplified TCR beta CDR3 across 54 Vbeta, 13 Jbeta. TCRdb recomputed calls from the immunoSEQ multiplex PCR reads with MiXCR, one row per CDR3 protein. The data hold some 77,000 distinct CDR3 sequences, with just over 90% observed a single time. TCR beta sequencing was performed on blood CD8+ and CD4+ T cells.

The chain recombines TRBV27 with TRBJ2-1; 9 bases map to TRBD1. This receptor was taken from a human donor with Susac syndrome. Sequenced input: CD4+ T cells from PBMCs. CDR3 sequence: CASRQGQGPYNEQFF. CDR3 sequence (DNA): TGTGCCAGCAGGCAGGGACAGGGCCCCTACAATGAGCAGTTCTTC.